These T cell receptor beta chains were read from a single sample in a study of blood T cell repertoires in COVID-19. Assay: immunoSEQ multiplex PCR; the TCRdb copy retains only in-frame clones and omits some. The sample has around 110,000 clones, about 80% seen once. The specimen was peripheral blood. The receptors were gathered from a man aged 55 to 70 with active or convalescent COVID-19. Each CDR3 is given with its conserved first and last residue. D genes are given only for firm matches. Where a row states a size, it is once, few, many or the class of an expanded clone; other rows omit it.

D gene,V gene,clone size,J gene,CDR3 protein,CDR3 DNA
.,TRBV27,.,TRBJ2-7,CASSLRQAWEQYF,TGTGCCAGCAGTTTACGGCAGGCCTGGGAGCAGTACTTC
TRBD2,TRBV27,.,TRBJ2-7,CASSLGLAGGEQYF,TGTGCCAGCAGTTTGGGGCTAGCGGGTGGCGAGCAGTACTTC
.,TRBV5-6,.,TRBJ1-6,CASSLEAGVGSPLHF,TGTGCCAGCAGCTTGGAGGCAGGGGTGGGGTCACCCCTCCACTTT
.,TRBV28,.,TRBJ1-5,CASTLSGVRAQHF,TGTGCCAGCACCCTCTCGGGAGTCCGAGCCCAGCATTTT
.,TRBV7-2,once,TRBJ1-1,CASSSQALNTEAFF,TGTGCCAGCAGCTCACAGGCTCTGAACACTGAAGCTTTCTTT
.,TRBV19,.,TRBJ1-1,CASSGRDWVLKAEAFF,TGTGCCAGTAGTGGCCGGGACTGGGTCTTAAAGGCTGAAGCTTTCTTT
.,TRBV2,once,TRBJ2-3,CASTLGNYDDTQYF,TGTGCCAGCACCCTAGGAAACTACGATGATACGCAGTATTTT
.,TRBV6-2/TRBV6-3,few,TRBJ1-5,CASSRDTNQPQHF,TGTGCCAGCAGTAGGGACACCAATCAGCCCCAGCATTTT
.,TRBV28,.,TRBJ1-1,CASSLFGGEAFF,TGTGCCAGCAGTTTATTTGGTGGAGAGGCTTTCTTT
TRBD1,TRBV12-5,.,TRBJ2-3,CASGSGQPTDTQYF,TGTGCTAGTGGTTCGGGACAGCCCACAGATACGCAGTATTTT
.,TRBV6-5,.,TRBJ1-5,CASTGDRYNQPQHF,TGTGCCAGCACCGGAGACAGGTACAATCAGCCCCAGCATTTT
.,TRBV7-9,.,TRBJ2-7,CASSLVPVERGHVWEQYF,TGTGCCAGCAGCTTAGTCCCCGTTGAGAGGGGACACGTGTGGGAGCAGTACTTC
TRBD1,TRBV29-1,.,TRBJ2-3,CSVFEGGRTDTQYF,TGCAGCGTTTTTGAAGGGGGCCGCACAGATACGCAGTATTTT
TRBD1,TRBV5-4,.,TRBJ2-7,CASSRTGFYEQYF,TGTGCCAGCAGCCGGACAGGGTTCTACGAGCAGTACTTC
TRBD2,TRBV5-5,.,TRBJ2-1,CASSPSGGLGEQFF,TGTGCCAGCAGCCCCTCGGGGGGGTTAGGTGAGCAGTTCTTC
TRBD1,TRBV5-1,.,TRBJ2-7,CASSATGTGSEQYF,TGCGCCAGCAGCGCCACCGGGACAGGGAGCGAGCAGTACTTC
TRBD1,TRBV15,.,TRBJ1-4,CATSTWDRTNEKLFF,TGTGCCACCAGCACCTGGGACAGGACTAATGAAAAACTGTTTTTT
.,TRBV27,.,TRBJ1-4,CASSPWGSLEEKLFF,TGTGCCAGCAGTCCCTGGGGCAGCCTTGAGGAAAAACTGTTTTTT
.,TRBV27,.,TRBJ1-5,CASRAGLISNQPQHF,TGTGCCAGCAGAGCCGGACTGATTAGCAATCAGCCCCAGCATTTT
.,TRBV3-1/TRBV3-2,.,TRBJ2-7,CASSQPGQSYEQYF,TGTGCCAGCAGCCAGCCAGGGCAGTCCTACGAGCAGTACTTC
TRBD1,TRBV2,.,TRBJ2-5,CASTQQGRETQYF,TGTGCCAGCACCCAACAGGGGAGAGAGACCCAGTACTTC
TRBD1,TRBV28,.,TRBJ2-7,CASSLSDRVRNEQYF,TGTGCCAGCAGTTTATCGGACAGGGTGCGGAACGAGCAGTACTTC
TRBD1,TRBV2,.,TRBJ2-7,CASTVDRGPYEQYF,TGTGCCAGCACCGTAGACAGGGGCCCCTACGAGCAGTACTTC
TRBD1,TRBV18,.,TRBJ2-1,CASSLETGSYNEQFF,TGTGCCAGCTCACTCGAGACAGGGTCCTACAATGAGCAGTTCTTC
.,TRBV30,.,TRBJ2-1,CAWKVTPYNEQFF,TGTGCCTGGAAGGTGACTCCCTACAATGAGCAGTTCTTC
TRBD1,TRBV30,few,TRBJ1-5,CAWSNTGEEPQHF,TGTGCCTGGAGTAATACAGGGGAAGAGCCCCAGCATTTT
TRBD2,TRBV30,.,TRBJ2-1,CAWSRGGLAEAYNEQFF,TGTGCCTGGAGTAGGGGAGGGCTAGCGGAGGCTTACAATGAGCAGTTCTTC
TRBD2,TRBV6-5,.,TRBJ2-3,CASLTSGSADTQYF,TGTGCCAGCCTCACTAGCGGGAGCGCAGATACGCAGTATTTT
TRBD1,TRBV19,.,TRBJ2-2,CASQTGGLNTGELFF,TGTGCCAGCCAAACAGGGGGCCTTAACACCGGGGAGCTGTTTTTT
.,TRBV2,.,TRBJ2-7,CASLDLSGTYEQYF,TGTGCCAGCCTAGATCTTAGCGGCACCTACGAGCAGTACTTC
TRBD2,TRBV2,.,TRBJ2-7,CAIGRNSYEQYF,TGTGCCATCGGGAGGAATTCATACGAGCAGTACTTC
TRBD1,TRBV15,.,TRBJ1-3,CATSRDRGYGNTIYF,TGTGCCACCAGCAGAGACAGGGGGTATGGAAACACCATATATTTT
.,TRBV5-1,many,TRBJ2-2,CASSLVVGLELFF,TGCGCCAGCAGCTTGGTGGTGGGCCTTGAGCTGTTTTTT
TRBD2,TRBV27,once,TRBJ2-7,CASSSGLAGLSYEQYF,TGTGCCAGCAGTTCCGGACTAGCGGGCCTCTCCTACGAGCAGTACTTC
.,TRBV7-3,.,TRBJ2-1,CASSLSLGYNEQFF,TGTGCCAGCAGCTTAAGTCTCGGTTACAATGAGCAGTTCTTC
TRBD1,TRBV7-2,.,TRBJ1-2,CASSPTGQGIGYGYTF,TGTGCCAGCAGCCCCACAGGACAGGGGATAGGCTATGGCTACACCTTC
TRBD1,TRBV4-1,once,TRBJ2-2,CASSGTGTGGLNTGELFF,TGCGCCAGCAGCGGAACCGGGACAGGGGGGTTGAACACCGGGGAGCTGTTTTTT
TRBD1,TRBV28,.,TRBJ1-4,CASSLYRGREKLFF,TGTGCCAGCAGTTTATACAGGGGGAGAGAAAAACTGTTTTTT
.,TRBV7-2,few,TRBJ2-2,CASTQRQGTGELFF,TGTGCCAGCACCCAGAGGCAGGGCACCGGGGAGCTGTTTTTT
.,TRBV6-4,.,TRBJ1-4,CASSGPPGQPSGATNEKLFF,TGTGCCAGCAGTGGTCCACCCGGACAGCCCTCTGGGGCAACTAATGAAAAACTGTTTTTT
.,TRBV6-1,.,TRBJ1-5,CASSEYGQVTQHF,TGTGCCAGCAGTGAGTATGGGCAGGTCACCCAGCATTTT
TRBD2,TRBV10-3,once,TRBJ2-7,CAISATSGDEQYF,TGTGCCATCAGTGCGACTAGCGGAGACGAGCAGTACTTC
.,TRBV19,.,TRBJ2-2,CASMSAGGNTGELFF,TGTGCCAGTATGAGCGCGGGCGGGAACACCGGGGAGCTGTTTTTT
TRBD2,TRBV29-1,once,TRBJ2-1,CSAEGGGRFDEQFF,TGCAGCGCCGAGGGTGGCGGGAGATTCGATGAGCAGTTCTTC
TRBD1,TRBV19,.,TRBJ1-3,CASWDRRTNTIYF,TGTGCCAGTTGGGACAGGAGGACGAACACCATATATTTT
TRBD1,TRBV7-3,many,TRBJ2-1,CASSSDRGLSLGEQFF,TGTGCCAGCAGCTCCGACAGGGGGCTATCCCTGGGTGAGCAGTTCTTC
TRBD2,TRBV19,.,TRBJ2-1,CASSGLAGGLSEQFF,TGTGCCAGTAGTGGACTAGCGGGAGGGCTTAGTGAGCAGTTCTTC
.,TRBV19,.,TRBJ1-2,CASSPSRSGYTF,TGTGCCAGTAGTCCGTCCCGGAGTGGCTACACCTTC
TRBD1,TRBV11-3,.,TRBJ1-2,CASSLDPDRDRGLHNYGYTF,TGTGCCAGCAGCTTAGATCCCGACCGGGACAGGGGCCTCCATAACTATGGCTACACCTTC
.,TRBV4-2,.,TRBJ2-3,CASSQAGYRVGTDTQYF,TGTGCCAGCAGCCAAGCGGGGTACAGGGTCGGGACGGATACGCAGTATTTT
TRBD1,TRBV18,.,TRBJ1-2,CASSPLGTASNYGYTF,TGTGCCAGCTCACCCTTAGGGACAGCGTCTAACTATGGCTACACCTTC
TRBD1,TRBV10-3,.,TRBJ2-3,CAISESGQPGDTQYF,TGTGCCATCAGTGAGTCGGGACAGCCAGGGGATACGCAGTATTTT
TRBD1,TRBV5-4,.,TRBJ2-3,CASSGQGSTDTQYF,TGTGCCAGCAGCGGACAGGGGAGCACAGATACGCAGTATTTT
TRBD1,TRBV28,.,TRBJ2-7,CASRDRGYDHEQYF,TGTGCCAGCAGGGACAGGGGTTATGACCACGAGCAGTACTTC
TRBD2,TRBV28,.,TRBJ2-7,CASSPIAGGPSYEQYF,TGTGCCAGCAGTCCCATAGCGGGAGGCCCCTCCTACGAGCAGTACTTC
.,TRBV5-1,once,TRBJ1-1,CASSLTDRTTEAFF,TGCGCCAGCAGCTTGACCGACAGGACCACTGAAGCTTTCTTT
TRBD1,TRBV13,.,TRBJ2-3,CASSPDRDGPDTQYF,TGTGCCAGCAGCCCCGACAGGGATGGCCCAGATACGCAGTATTTT